This T cell receptor beta chain was found in a study of cytomegalovirus exposure and HLA in healthy donors. Notes on the study in general: Generally TCR sequences proved uncommon, though certain public TCRs appeared in numerous donors.

V lost 1 base and J 0 bases, leaving 9 bases between the germline ends. The germline V gene encodes CDR1 SGHVS and CDR2 FQNEAQ. The CDR3 extends over 15 amino acids. As for this clone: The antigen is undetermined.

This PCR relied on a set of 60 Vbeta primers and 13 Jbeta primers. Data came from immunoSEQ multiplex PCR; TCRdb stores just in-frame clones and leaves some out. The repertoire holds about 180,000 clones, with more than 60% as singletons. Material: PBMCs. The receptor comes from a woman in her fifties or sixties in good health and CMV-seropositive. This chain connects TRBV7-8 to TRBJ1-2; D gene unclear. The CDR3 nucleotides read TGTGCCAGCAGCTTAGAAGGCACAGCTAACTATGGCTACACCTTC. This translates into CASSLEGTANYGYTF. The full variable domain, completed using reference TRBV7-8 and TRBJ1-2, is GAGVSQSPRYKVAKRGQDVALRCDPISGHVSLFWYQQALGQGPEFLTYFQNEAQLDKSGLPSDRFFAERPEGSVSTLKIQRTQQEDSAVYLCASSLEGTANYGYTFGSGTRLTVV.